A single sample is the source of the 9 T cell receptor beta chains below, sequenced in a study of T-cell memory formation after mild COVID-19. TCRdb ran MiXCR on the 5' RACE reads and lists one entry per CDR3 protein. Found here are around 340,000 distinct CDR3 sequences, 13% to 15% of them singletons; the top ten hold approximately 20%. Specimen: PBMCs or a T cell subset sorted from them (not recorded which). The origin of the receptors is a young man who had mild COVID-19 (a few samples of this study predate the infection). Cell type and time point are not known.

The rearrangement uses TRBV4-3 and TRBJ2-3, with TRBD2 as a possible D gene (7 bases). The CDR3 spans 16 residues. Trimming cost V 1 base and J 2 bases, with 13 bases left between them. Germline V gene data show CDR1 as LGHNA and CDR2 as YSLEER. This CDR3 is CASSQGGLADTDTQYF. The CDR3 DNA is TGCGCCAGCAGCCAAGGGGGGCTAGCGGACACAGATACGCAGTATTTT.

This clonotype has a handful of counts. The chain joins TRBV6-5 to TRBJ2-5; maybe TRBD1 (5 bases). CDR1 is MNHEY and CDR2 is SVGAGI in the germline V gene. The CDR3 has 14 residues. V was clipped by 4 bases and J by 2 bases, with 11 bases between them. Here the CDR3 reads CASSSRTHQETQYF. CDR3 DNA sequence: TGTGCCAGCAGTTCCCGGACACATCAAGAGACCCAGTACTTC.

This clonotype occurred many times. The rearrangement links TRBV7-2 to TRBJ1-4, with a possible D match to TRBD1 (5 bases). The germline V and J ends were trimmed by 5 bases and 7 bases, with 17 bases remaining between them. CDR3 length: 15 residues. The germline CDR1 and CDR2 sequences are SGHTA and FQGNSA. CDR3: CASSPRPTQGEKLFF. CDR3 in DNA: TGTGCCAGCAGCCCCAGACCAACCCAGGGTGAAAAACTGTTTTTT.

The CDR3, as DNA: TGTGCCAGCAGTTACTCGACGGCTAGGGCCTATAATTCACCCCTCCACTTT. Translated: CASSYSTARAYNSPLHF. This rearrangement joins TRBV6-5 to TRBJ1-6; D not resolved. This CDR3 comprises 17 residues. Germline-derived CDR1 and CDR2 are MNHEY and SVGAGI. V dropped 0 bases and J dropped 2 bases, with 11 bases sitting between them.

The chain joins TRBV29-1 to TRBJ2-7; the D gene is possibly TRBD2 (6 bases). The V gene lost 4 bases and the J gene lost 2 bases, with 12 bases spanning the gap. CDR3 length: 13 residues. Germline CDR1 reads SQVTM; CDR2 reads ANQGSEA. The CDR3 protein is CSVGRGSTYEQYF. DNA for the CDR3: TGCAGCGTTGGGAGGGGTTCCACCTACGAGCAGTACTTC.

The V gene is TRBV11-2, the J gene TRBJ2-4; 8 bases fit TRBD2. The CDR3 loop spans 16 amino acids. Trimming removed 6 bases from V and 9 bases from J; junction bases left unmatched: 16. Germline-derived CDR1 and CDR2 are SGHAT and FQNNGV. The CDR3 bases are TGTGCCAGCAGGTCCCCTATAAATCGCGCGGGGGGCATTCAGTACTTC. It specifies CASRSPINRAGGIQYF.

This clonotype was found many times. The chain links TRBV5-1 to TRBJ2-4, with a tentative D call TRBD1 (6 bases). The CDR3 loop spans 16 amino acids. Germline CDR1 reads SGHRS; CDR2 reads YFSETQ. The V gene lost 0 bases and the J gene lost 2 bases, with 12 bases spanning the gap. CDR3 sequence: CASSLALGGSKNIQYF. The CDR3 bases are TGCGCCAGCAGCTTGGCTTTAGGGGGATCCAAAAACATTCAGTACTTC.

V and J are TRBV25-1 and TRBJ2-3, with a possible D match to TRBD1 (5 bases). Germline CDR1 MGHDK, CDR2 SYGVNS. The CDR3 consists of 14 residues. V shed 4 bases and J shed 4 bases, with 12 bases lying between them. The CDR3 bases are TGTGCCAGCAGTGCCAGGGCTGGGTCAGATACGCAGTATTTT. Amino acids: CASSARAGSDTQYF.

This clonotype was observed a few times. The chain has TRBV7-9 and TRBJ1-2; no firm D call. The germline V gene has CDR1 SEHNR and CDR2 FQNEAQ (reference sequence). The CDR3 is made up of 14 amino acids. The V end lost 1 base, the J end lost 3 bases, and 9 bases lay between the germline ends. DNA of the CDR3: TGTGCCAGCAGCTTAGTCACGGCAGACTATGGCTACACCTTC. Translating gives CASSLVTADYGYTF.